This entry concerns a single T cell receptor (beta chain). This sample is drawn from a study of T cells after yellow fever vaccination. TCRdb ran MiXCR on the 5' RACE reads and lists one entry per CDR3 protein. In the table there are under 550,000 distinct CDR3 sequences, roughly 22% of which are singletons. Per germline, CDR1 DFQATT and CDR2 SNEGSKA (reference sequence). J lost 6 bases, V lost 0 bases, and 8 bases had no gene match. The CDR3 has 15 amino acids. This TCR was recovered from a man aged 18-30 years who received the YFV17D yellow fever vaccine. This sample comprised PBMCs, obtained around 3 weeks after the first yellow fever vaccination. This rearrangement joins TRBV20-1 to TRBJ2-3; 8 bases are shared with TRBD2. CDR3 loop: CSARDPAGESDTQYF. The DNA of the CDR3 is TGCAGTGCTAGAGATCCAGCGGGGGAGTCCGATACGCAGTATTTT.